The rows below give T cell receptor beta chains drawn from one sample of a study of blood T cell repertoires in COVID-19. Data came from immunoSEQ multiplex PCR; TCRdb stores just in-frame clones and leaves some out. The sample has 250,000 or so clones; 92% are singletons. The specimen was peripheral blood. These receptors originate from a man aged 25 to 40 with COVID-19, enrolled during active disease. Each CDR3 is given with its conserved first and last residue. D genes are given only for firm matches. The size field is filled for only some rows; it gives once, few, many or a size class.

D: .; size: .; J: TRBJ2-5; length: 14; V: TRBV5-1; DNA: TGCGCCAGCAGCTTGTCGCCCGGGGGGCGAACCCAGTACTTC; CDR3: CASSLSPGGRTQYF
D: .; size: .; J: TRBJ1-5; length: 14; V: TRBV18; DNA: TGTGCCAGCTCACCAAATCAGCGTAATCAGCCCCAGCATTTT; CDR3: CASSPNQRNQPQHF
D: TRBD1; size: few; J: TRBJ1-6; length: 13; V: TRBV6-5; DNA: TGTGCCAGCAGACGACAGGGAAACTCACCCCTCCACTTT; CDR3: CASRRQGNSPLHF
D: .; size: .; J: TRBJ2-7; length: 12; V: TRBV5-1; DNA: TGCGCCAGCAGCAGAGACTGGTCCGAGCAGTACTTC; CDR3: CASSRDWSEQYF
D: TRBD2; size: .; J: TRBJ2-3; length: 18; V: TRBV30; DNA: TGTGCCTGGAGTGTTCCCGGGGTCCAGCGGGGGAGCACAGATACGCAGTATTTT; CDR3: CAWSVPGVQRGSTDTQYF
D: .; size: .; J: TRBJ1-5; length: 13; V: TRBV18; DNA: TGTGCCAGCTCACCACCGGGACATTCGTCCCAGCATTTT; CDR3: CASSPPGHSSQHF
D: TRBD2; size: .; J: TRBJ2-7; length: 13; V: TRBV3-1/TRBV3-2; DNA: TGTGCCAGCAGCCCGGGACTAGTGGACGAGCAGTACTTC; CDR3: CASSPGLVDEQYF
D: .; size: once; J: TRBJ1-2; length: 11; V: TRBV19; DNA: TGTGCCAGTAACGGGAACTATGGCTACACCTTC; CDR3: CASNGNYGYTF
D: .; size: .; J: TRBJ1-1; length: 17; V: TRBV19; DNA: TGTGCCAGTAGTATAGATCGTGTAGGGGAAGCGAACACTGAAGCTTTCTTT; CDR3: CASSIDRVGEANTEAFF
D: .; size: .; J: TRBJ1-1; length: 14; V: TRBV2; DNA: TGTGCCAGCAGTTTGGCCAGGGGATCGGCTGAAGCTTTCTTT; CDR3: CASSLARGSAEAFF
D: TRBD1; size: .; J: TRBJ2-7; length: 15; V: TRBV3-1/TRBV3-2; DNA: TGTGCCAGCAGCCAATACAGGGACAGCTCCTACGAGCAGTACTTC; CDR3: CASSQYRDSSYEQYF
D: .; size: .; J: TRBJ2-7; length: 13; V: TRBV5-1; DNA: TGCGCCAGCAGCCTGGACATCTCCTACGAGCAGTACTTC; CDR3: CASSLDISYEQYF
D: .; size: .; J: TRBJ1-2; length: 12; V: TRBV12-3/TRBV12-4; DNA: TGTGCCAGCACCTCCACAGGGTATGGCTACACCTTC; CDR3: CASTSTGYGYTF
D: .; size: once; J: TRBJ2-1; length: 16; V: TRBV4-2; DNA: TGTGCCAGCAGCCAAGATCCCCCAGGGGCCTACAATGAGCAGTTCTTC; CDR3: CASSQDPPGAYNEQFF
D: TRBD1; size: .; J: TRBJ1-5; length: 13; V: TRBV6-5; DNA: TGTGCCAGCAGCCGGGACAGTAATCAGCCCCAGCATTTT; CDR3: CASSRDSNQPQHF
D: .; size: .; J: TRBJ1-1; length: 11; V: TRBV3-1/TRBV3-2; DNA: TGTGCCAGCAGCTTACAGGGCTCAGCTTTCTTT; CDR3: CASSLQGSAFF
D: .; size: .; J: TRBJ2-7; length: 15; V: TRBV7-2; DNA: TGTGCCAGCAGCTTAGGGGGCCTTAGCTCCTACGAGCAGTACTTC; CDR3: CASSLGGLSSYEQYF
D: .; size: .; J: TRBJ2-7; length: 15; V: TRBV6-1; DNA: TGTGCCAGCAGTGAAGTCGGGACAAAAGCCTACGAGCAGTACTTC; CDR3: CASSEVGTKAYEQYF
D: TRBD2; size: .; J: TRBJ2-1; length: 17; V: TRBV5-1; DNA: TGCGCCAGCAGCCCCAGGCGAAGCGGGGGGGTTCTTTATGAGCAGTTCTTC; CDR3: CASSPRRSGGVLYEQFF
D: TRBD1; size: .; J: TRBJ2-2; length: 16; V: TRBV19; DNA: TGTGCCAGTAGTATAGGGGACAGGATGAACACCGGGGAGCTGTTTTTT; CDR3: CASSIGDRMNTGELFF
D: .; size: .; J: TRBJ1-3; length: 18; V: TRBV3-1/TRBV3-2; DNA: TGTGCCAGCAGCCAAGGGGCATCGCGGGGGGCCTCTGGAAACACCATATATTTT; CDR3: CASSQGASRGASGNTIYF
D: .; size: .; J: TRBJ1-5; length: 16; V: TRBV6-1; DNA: TGTGCCAGCAGTGCTCAGGGGTCAGGTTTAAATCAGCCCCAGCATTTT; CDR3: CASSAQGSGLNQPQHF
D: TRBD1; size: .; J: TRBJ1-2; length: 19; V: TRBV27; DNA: TGTGCCAGCAGTCCCATTTTGGGACAGAGATCCTTGGGGAACTATGGCTACACCTTC; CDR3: CASSPILGQRSLGNYGYTF
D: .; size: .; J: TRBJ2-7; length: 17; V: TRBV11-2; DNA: TGTGCCAGCAGCCCAGGAACCGACTGGGGCCCCCCCTACGAGCAGTACTTC; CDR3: CASSPGTDWGPPYEQYF
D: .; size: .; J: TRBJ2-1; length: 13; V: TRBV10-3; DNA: TGTGCCATCACTCGGGAGCCCTACAATGAGCAGTTCTTC; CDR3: CAITREPYNEQFF
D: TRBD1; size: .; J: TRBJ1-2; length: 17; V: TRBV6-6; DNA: TGTGCCAGCAGTCCCGATTTAGGACAGGGTCGGGGCTATGGCTACACCTTC; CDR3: CASSPDLGQGRGYGYTF
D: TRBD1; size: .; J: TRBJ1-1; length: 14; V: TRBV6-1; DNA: TGTGCCAGCAGTGAATTACCGGGACAGGGGATTGCTTTCTTT; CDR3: CASSELPGQGIAFF